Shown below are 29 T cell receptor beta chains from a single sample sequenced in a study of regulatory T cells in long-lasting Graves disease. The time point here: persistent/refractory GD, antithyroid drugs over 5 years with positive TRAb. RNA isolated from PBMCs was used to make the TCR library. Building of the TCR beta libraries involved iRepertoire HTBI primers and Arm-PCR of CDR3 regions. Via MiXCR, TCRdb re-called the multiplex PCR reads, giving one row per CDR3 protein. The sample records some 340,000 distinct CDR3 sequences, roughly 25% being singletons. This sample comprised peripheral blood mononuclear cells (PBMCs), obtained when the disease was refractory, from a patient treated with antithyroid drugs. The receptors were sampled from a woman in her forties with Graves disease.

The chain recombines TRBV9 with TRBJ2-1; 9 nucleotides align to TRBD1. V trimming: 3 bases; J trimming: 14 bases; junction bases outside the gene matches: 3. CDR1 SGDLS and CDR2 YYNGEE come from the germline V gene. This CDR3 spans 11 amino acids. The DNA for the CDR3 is TGTGCCAGCAGCGGTGACAGGGGGAAGTTCTTC. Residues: CASSGDRGKFF.

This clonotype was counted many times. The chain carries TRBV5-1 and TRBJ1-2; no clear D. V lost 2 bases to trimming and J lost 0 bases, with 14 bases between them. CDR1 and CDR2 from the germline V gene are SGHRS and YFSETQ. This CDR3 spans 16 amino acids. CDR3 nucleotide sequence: TGCGCCAGCAGCTTCGGTCGCTGGGGAGCTAACTATGGCTACACCTTC. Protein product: CASSFGRWGANYGYTF. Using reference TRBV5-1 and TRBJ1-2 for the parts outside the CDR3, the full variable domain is KAGVTQTPRYLIKTRGQQVTLSCSPISGHRSVSWYQQTPGQGLQFLFEYFSETQRNKGNFPGRFSGRQFSNSRSEMNVSTLELGDSALYLCASSFGRWGANYGYTFGSGTRLTVV.

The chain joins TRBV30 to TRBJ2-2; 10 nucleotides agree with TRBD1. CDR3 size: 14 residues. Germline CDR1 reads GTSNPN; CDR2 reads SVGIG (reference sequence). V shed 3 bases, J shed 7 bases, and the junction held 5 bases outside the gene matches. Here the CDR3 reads CAWSPGQGNGELFF. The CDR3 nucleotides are TGTGCCTGGAGCCCGGGACAGGGGAACGGGGAGCTGTTTTTT.

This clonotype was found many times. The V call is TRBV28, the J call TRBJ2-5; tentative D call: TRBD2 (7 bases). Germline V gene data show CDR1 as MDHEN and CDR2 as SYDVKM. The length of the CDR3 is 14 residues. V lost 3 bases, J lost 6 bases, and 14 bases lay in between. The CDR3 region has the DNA TGTGCCAGCAGTTTCCGGGGGGCGATGAAGACCCAGTACTTC. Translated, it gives CASSFRGAMKTQYF.

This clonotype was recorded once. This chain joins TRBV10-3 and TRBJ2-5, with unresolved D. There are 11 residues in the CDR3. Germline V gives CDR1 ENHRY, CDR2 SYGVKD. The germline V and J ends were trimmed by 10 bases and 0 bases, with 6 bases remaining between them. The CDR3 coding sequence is TGTGCCACCCGCTACCAAGAGACCCAGTACTTC. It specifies CATRYQETQYF.

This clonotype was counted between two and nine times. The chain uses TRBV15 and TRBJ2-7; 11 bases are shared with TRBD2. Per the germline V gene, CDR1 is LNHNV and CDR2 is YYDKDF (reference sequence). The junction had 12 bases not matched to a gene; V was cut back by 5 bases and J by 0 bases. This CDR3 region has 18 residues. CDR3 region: CATSGLGTSGPSSYEQYF. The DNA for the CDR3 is TGTGCCACCAGCGGGTTAGGGACTAGCGGACCTAGCTCCTACGAGCAGTACTTC.

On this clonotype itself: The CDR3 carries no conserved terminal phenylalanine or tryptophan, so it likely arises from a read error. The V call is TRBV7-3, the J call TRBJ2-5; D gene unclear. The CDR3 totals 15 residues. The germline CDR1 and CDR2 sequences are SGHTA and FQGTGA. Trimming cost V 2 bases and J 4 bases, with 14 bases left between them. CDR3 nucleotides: TGTGCCAGCAGCTTATTCGGCCTATCCGGAGAGACCCAGTACCTC. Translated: CASSLFGLSGETQYL.

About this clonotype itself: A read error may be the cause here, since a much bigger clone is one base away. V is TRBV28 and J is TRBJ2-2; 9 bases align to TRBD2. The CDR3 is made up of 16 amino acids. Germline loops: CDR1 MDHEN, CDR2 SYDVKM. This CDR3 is CAGSLPSGIELGELFF. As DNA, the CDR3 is TGTGCCGGCAGTTTACCTAGCGGGATTGAATTGGGGGAGCTGTTTTTT. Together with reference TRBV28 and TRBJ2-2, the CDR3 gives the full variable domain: DVKVTQSSRYLVKRTGEKVFLECVQDMDHENMFWYRQDPGLGLRLIYFSYDVKMKEKGDIPEGYSVSREKKERFSLILESASTNQTSMYLCAGSLPSGIELGELFFGEGSRLTVL.

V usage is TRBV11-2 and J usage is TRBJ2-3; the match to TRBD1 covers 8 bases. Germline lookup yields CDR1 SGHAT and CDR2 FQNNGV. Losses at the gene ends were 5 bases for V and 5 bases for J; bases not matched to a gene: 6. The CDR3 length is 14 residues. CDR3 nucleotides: TGTGCCAGCAGCGGTGGACAGGGACTAGATACGCAGTATTTT. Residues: CASSGGQGLDTQYF.

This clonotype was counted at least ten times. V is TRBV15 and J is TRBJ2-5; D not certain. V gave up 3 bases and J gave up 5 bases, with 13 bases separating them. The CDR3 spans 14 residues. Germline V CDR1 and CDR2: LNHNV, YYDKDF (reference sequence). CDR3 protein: CATSSYNFGETQYF. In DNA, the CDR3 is TGTGCCACCAGCAGCTATAATTTTGGGGAGACCCAGTACTTC.

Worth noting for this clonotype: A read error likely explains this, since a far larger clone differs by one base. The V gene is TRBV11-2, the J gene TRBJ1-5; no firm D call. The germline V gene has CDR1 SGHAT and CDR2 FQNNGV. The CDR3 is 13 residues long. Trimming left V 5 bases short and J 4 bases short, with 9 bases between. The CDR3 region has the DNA TGTGCCAGCAGCAGCCACCGAAATCAGCCCCAGCATTTT. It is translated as CASSSHRNQPQHF.

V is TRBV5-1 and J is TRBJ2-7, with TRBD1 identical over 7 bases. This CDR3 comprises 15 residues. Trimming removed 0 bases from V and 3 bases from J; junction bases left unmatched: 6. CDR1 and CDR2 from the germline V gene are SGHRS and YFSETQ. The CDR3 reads CASSLGTGLFYEQYF. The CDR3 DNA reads TGCGCCAGCAGCTTGGGGACAGGACTTTTCTACGAGCAGTACTTC.

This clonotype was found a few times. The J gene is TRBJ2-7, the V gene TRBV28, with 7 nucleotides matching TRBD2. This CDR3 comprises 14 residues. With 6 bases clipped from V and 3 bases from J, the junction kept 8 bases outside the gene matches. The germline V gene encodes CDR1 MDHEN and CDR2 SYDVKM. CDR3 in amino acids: CASRGGIQGYEQYF. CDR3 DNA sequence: TGTGCCAGCAGGGGGGGGATTCAGGGCTACGAGCAGTACTTC.

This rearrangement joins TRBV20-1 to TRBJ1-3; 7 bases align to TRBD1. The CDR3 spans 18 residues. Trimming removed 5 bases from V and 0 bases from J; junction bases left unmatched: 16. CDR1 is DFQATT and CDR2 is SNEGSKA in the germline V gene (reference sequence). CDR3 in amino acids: CSAEIPGQQNPSGNTIYF. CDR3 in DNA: TGCAGTGCTGAAATACCGGGACAGCAGAACCCCTCTGGAAACACCATATATTTT.

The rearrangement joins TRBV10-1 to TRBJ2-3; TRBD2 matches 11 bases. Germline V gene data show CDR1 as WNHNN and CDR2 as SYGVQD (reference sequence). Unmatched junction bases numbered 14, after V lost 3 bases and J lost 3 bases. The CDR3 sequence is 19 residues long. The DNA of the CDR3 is TGCGCCAGCAGTGATCGAGCGGGAGTAGCGGGAGGGCCGACAGATACGCAGTATTTT. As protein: CASSDRAGVAGGPTDTQYF.

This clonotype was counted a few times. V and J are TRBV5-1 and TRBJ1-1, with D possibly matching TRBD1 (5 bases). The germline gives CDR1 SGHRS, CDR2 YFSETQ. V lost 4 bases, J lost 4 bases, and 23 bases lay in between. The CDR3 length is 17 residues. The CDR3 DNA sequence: TGCGCCAGCAGCCCGTGGGAGGATTCGTGGAGGGGCACTGAAGCTTTCTTT. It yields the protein CASSPWEDSWRGTEAFF.

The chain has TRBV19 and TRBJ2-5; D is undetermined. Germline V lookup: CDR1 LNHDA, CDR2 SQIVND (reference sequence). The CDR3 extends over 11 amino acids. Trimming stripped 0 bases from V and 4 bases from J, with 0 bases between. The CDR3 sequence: CASSIEETQYF. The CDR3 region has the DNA TGTGCCAGTAGTATAGAAGAGACCCAGTACTTC.

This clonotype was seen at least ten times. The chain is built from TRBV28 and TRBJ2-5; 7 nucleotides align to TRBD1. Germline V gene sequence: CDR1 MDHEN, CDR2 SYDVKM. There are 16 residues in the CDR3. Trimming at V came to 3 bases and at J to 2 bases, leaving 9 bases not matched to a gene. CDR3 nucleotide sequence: TGTGCCAGCAGTTTCCAAGTAGGGGGCCGACAAGAGACCCAGTACTTC. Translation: CASSFQVGGRQETQYF.

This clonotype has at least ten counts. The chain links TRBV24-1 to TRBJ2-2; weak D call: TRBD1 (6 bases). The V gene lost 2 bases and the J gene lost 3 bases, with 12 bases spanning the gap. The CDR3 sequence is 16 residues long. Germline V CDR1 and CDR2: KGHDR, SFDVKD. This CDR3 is CATSDWGQGYTGELFF. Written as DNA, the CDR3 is TGTGCCACCAGTGATTGGGGGCAGGGGTACACCGGGGAGCTGTTTTTT.

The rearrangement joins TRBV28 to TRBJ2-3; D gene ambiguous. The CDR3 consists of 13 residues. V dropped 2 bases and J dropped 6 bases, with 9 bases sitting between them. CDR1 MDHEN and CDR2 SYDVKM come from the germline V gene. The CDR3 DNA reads TGTGCCAGCAGTTTACCAAGGAAGGATACGCAGTATTTT. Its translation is CASSLPRKDTQYF.

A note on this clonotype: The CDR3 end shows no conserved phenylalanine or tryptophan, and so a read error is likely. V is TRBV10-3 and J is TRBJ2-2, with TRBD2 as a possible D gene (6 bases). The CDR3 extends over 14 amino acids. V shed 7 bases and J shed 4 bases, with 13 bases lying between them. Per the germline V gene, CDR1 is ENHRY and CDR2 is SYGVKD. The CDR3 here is CAIKPTGGTGELFY. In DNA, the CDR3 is TGTGCCATCAAACCCACCGGGGGCACCGGGGAGCTGTTTTAT.

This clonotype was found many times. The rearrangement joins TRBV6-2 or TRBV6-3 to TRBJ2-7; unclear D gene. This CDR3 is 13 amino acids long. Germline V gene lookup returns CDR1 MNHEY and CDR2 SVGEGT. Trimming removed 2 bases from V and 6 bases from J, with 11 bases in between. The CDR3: CASSYTPSGEQYF. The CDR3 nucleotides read TGTGCCAGCAGTTACACCCCCTCGGGCGAGCAGTACTTC.

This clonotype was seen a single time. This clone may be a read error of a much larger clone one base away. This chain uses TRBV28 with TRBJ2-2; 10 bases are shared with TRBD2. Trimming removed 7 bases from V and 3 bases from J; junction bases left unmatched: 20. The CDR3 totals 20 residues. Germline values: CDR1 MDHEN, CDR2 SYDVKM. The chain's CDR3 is CASTLGSGGYPAMYTGELFF. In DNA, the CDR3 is TGTGCCAGCACCCTCGGTAGCGGGGGGTACCCCGCGATGTACACCGGGGAGCTGTTTTTT. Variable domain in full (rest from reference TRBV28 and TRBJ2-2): DVKVTQSSRYLVKRTGEKVFLECVQDMDHENMFWYRQDPGLGLRLIYFSYDVKMKEKGDIPEGYSVSREKKERFSLILESASTNQTSMYLCASTLGSGGYPAMYTGELFFGEGSRLTVL.

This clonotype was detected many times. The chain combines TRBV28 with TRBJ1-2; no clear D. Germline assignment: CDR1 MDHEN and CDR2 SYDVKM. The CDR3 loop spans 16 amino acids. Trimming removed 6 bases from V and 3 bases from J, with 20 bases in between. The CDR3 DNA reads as TGTGCCAGCAGCCCCGGACTCCTTGGGAACTACTATGGCTACACCTTC. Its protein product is CASSPGLLGNYYGYTF.

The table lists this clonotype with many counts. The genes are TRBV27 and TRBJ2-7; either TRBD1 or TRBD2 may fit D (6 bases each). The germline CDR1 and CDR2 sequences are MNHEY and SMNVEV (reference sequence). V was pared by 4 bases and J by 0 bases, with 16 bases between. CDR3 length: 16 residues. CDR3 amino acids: CASSSGTRTNSYEQYF. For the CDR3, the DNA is TGTGCCAGCAGTTCCGGGACAAGGACTAACTCCTACGAGCAGTACTTC.

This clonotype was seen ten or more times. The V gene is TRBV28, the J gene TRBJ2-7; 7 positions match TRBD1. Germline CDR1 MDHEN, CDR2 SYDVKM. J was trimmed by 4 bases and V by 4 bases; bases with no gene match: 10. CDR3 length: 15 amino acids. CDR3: CASSWDSLLGYEQYF. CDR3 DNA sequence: TGTGCCAGCAGTTGGGACAGCCTGCTGGGGTACGAGCAGTACTTC. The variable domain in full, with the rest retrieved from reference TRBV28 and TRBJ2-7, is DVKVTQSSRYLVKRTGEKVFLECVQDMDHENMFWYRQDPGLGLRLIYFSYDVKMKEKGDIPEGYSVSREKKERFSLILESASTNQTSMYLCASSWDSLLGYEQYFGPGTRLTVT.

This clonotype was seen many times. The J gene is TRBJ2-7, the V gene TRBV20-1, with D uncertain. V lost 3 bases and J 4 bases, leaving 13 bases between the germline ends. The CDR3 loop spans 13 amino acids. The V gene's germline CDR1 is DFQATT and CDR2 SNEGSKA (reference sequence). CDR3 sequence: CSASGQLDYEQYF. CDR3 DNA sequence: TGCAGTGCTAGTGGCCAGCTAGATTACGAGCAGTACTTC.

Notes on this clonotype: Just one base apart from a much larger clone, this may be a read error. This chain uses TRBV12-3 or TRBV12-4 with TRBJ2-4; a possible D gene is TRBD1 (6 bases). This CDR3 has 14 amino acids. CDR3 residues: CAGSMGARRHIQYF. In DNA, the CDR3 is TGTGCCGGCAGCATGGGGGCCCGAAGGCACATTCAGTACTTC.

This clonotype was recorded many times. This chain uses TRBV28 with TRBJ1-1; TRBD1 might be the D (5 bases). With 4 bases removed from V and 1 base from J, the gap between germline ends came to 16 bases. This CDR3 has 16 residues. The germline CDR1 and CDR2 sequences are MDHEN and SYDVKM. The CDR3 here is CASSSSLGGGNTEAFF. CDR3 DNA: TGTGCCAGCAGTTCCTCCCTGGGGGGTGGGAACACTGAAGCTTTCTTT. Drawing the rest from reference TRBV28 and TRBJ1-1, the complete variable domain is DVKVTQSSRYLVKRTGEKVFLECVQDMDHENMFWYRQDPGLGLRLIYFSYDVKMKEKGDIPEGYSVSREKKERFSLILESASTNQTSMYLCASSSSLGGGNTEAFFGQGTRLTVV.